The clone carrying this TCR beta chain turned up a few times. This sample is part of a study of CD8 T cells in ankylosing spondylitis. Library preparation for TCR beta used quantitative 5'-RACE with molecular barcodes. MiXCR, run by TCRdb on the 5' RACE reads, gives a single entry per CDR3 protein. The sample records approximately 300,000 distinct CDR3 sequences, around 20% being singletons. Trimming took 1 base from V and 3 from J; bases not matched to a gene: 4. This CDR3 has 15 residues. Germline loops: CDR1 MGHRA, CDR2 YSYEKL. V gene TRBV4-1 combines with J gene TRBJ2-3; TRBD2 matches 7 bases. The receptor was derived from a male donor with ankylosing spondylitis or in good health (not recorded which). The specimen sequenced was blood, either unsorted or a sorted T cell fraction (not recorded which). CDR3 loop: CASSQAQAGTDTQYF. DNA of the CDR3: TGCGCCAGCAGCCAAGCCCAAGCGGGGACAGATACGCAGTATTTT.